Listed here are 6 T cell receptor beta chains from one sample, sequenced in a study of T-cell memory formation after mild COVID-19. TCRdb re-called the 5' RACE reads with MiXCR, one entry per CDR3 protein. The sample has some 450,000 distinct CDR3 sequences, 20% seen once. Sequenced sample: PBMCs or a T cell subset sorted from them (not recorded which). These receptors originate from an adult woman who had mild COVID-19 (a few samples of this study predate the infection). Cell type and time point are not known.

This clonotype was counted a few times. The chain links TRBV6-2 or TRBV6-3 to TRBJ2-7; no reliable D call. The V gene lost 5 bases and the J gene lost 3 bases, with 11 bases spanning the gap. In germline, CDR1 is MNHEY, CDR2 SVGEGT. This CDR3 spans 13 amino acids. The CDR3 sequence is CASSRGRGYEQYF. The DNA of the CDR3 is TGTGCCAGCAGTCGAGGACGAGGCTACGAGCAGTACTTC.

This clonotype has a handful of counts. This chain joins TRBV12-3 or TRBV12-4 and TRBJ2-2; 7 bases fit TRBD2. The CDR3 spans 13 residues. J lost 7 bases, V lost 2 bases, and 1 base had no gene match. The CDR3 nucleotides are TGTGCCAGCAGTTTACGGGAGGTCGGGGAGCTGTTTTTT. This translates into CASSLREVGELFF.

The chain is built from TRBV4-1 and TRBJ2-5; 14 bases map to TRBD2. This CDR3 is 17 amino acids long. Per germline, CDR1 MGHRA and CDR2 YSYEKL. J gave up 1 base and V 1 base, and 2 bases lay outside the gene matches. The CDR3 DNA sequence: TGCGCCAGCAGCCAAGGGACTAGCGGGGGGTCCCAAGAGACCCAGTACTTC. Residues: CASSQGTSGGSQETQYF.

This clonotype has only a few counts. This chain joins TRBV12-3 or TRBV12-4 and TRBJ1-5, with D unresolved. This CDR3 is built from 12 residues. Trimming removed 6 bases at V and 3 bases at J, with 6 bases between. The CDR3, as DNA: TGTGCCAGCAGGGTAGACAATCAGCCCCAGCATTTT. Protein sequence: CASRVDNQPQHF.

V is TRBV5-5 and J is TRBJ1-1, with TRBD1 matching over 8 bases. Trimming removed 4 bases from V and 3 bases from J; junction bases left unmatched: 8. This CDR3 comprises 15 residues. The germline V gene encodes CDR1 SGHKS and CDR2 YYEKEE (reference sequence). For the CDR3, the DNA is TGTGCCAGCAGCGCCTCAGGGGGCGCGTACACTGAAGCTTTCTTT. It codes for CASSASGGAYTEAFF.

The chain is built from TRBV29-1 and TRBJ2-5, with D possibly being TRBD1 (6 bases). Germline CDR1 reads SQVTM; CDR2 reads ANQGSEA. The CDR3 sequence is 15 residues long. V was trimmed by 5 bases and J by 2 bases, leaving 18 bases between them. CDR3 coding DNA: TGCAGCGTTACTATCCCCAGGGGCCCGCAAGAGACCCAGTACTTC. Protein sequence: CSVTIPRGPQETQYF.